The T cell receptor beta chain described here comes from a study of blood T cell repertoires in COVID-19. Germline V gene sequence: CDR1 MNHEY, CDR2 SVGAGI. Losses at the gene ends were 5 bases for V and 3 bases for J; bases not matched to a gene: 6. The CDR3 is 14 residues long. Generated by immunoSEQ multiplex PCR, the TCRdb table keeps only in-frame clones and is missing some. The table has more than 35,000 clones, 80% seen once; the top ten hold about an eighth. This clonotype was sampled from an older woman with acute or convalescent COVID-19. The rearrangement joins TRBV6-5 to TRBJ2-7; 8 positions agree with TRBD2. The specimen sequenced was peripheral blood. The CDR3 protein is CASSPGGAIYEQYF. CDR3 DNA: TGTGCCAGCAGTCCCGGGGGGGCGATCTACGAGCAGTACTTC.